Listed below are T cell receptor beta chains from one sample, sequenced in a study of blood T cell repertoires in COVID-19. Using immunoSEQ multiplex PCR, the repertoire was profiled, and TCRdb retains in-frame clones only, with some absent. The sample lists about 150,000 clones, almost 85% seen once, with 13% to 15% in the top ten. The sequenced sample was peripheral blood. These receptors all stem from a human donor with acute or convalescent COVID-19. The donor label of this sample is uncertain. Each CDR3 is given with its conserved first and last residue. The D gene is left open where the match is weak.

>TRBD1|TRBV2|TRBJ1-2
CASRGTAQNYGYTF
TGTGCCAGCAGGGGGACAGCGCAGAACTATGGCTACACCTTC
>.|TRBV25-1|TRBJ1-4
CASAFQTGEKLFF
TGTGCCAGCGCCTTTCAAACGGGTGAAAAACTGTTTTTT
>TRBD1|TRBV6-5|TRBJ2-3
CATRQGPDTQYF
TGTGCCACACGACAGGGCCCAGATACGCAGTATTTT
>.|TRBV6-5|TRBJ1-5
CASSYSVLTAQHF
TGTGCCAGCAGTTACTCAGTGTTAACGGCCCAGCATTTT
>.|TRBV3-1/TRBV3-2|TRBJ1-2
CASSPPKPVPGYGYTF
TGTGCCAGCAGCCCCCCAAAGCCAGTACCGGGGTATGGCTACACCTTC
>.|TRBV4-3|TRBJ2-3
CASSQAQAPPDTQYF
TGCGCCAGCAGCCAAGCGCAGGCGCCCCCAGATACGCAGTATTTT
>.|TRBV6-6|TRBJ1-1
CASSPVNTEAFF
TGTGCCAGCAGTCCAGTGAACACTGAAGCTTTCTTT
>.|TRBV2|TRBJ2-2
CASRADGANTGELFF
TGTGCCAGCAGGGCGGACGGGGCGAACACCGGGGAGCTGTTTTTT
>.|TRBV19|TRBJ1-5
CASWNGQGSSQPQHF
TGTGCCAGCTGGAATGGCCAGGGGAGTAGTCAGCCCCAGCATTTT
>.|TRBV5-1|TRBJ1-1
CASSLAGNPEAFF
TGCGCCAGCAGCTTAGCAGGGAATCCTGAAGCTTTCTTT
>.|TRBV10-1|TRBJ1-5
CASSAGDQPQHF
TGCGCCAGCAGCGCCGGGGATCAGCCCCAGCATTTT